This T cell receptor beta chain was recorded in a study of blood T cell repertoires in COVID-19. Turning to the study itself: COVID-19 samples collected from the United States, Italy and Spain covered acute and convalescent phases. Sources were T cells, B-cell-depleted T cells, or PBMCs; the material itself was cDNA or gDNA.

The table came from immunoSEQ multiplex PCR; TCRdb's copy has only in-frame clones and leaves some out. The top ten hold 3.5% to 4% of the sample, which has 100,000 to 150,000 clones, 80% to 85% seen once. Germline CDR1 reads MDHEN; CDR2 reads SYDVKM. V lost 3 bases to trimming and J lost 8 bases, with 15 bases between them. This CDR3 spans 14 amino acids. The sample taken for sequencing was peripheral blood. The chain carries TRBV28 and TRBJ2-3; weak D call: TRBD1 (6 bases). This TCR came from a woman in her fifties or sixties with acute or convalescent COVID-19. CDR3 bases: TGTGCCAGCAGTTTTAGGGACAACGGTGGTACGCAGTATTTT. Translating it yields CASSFRDNGGTQYF.